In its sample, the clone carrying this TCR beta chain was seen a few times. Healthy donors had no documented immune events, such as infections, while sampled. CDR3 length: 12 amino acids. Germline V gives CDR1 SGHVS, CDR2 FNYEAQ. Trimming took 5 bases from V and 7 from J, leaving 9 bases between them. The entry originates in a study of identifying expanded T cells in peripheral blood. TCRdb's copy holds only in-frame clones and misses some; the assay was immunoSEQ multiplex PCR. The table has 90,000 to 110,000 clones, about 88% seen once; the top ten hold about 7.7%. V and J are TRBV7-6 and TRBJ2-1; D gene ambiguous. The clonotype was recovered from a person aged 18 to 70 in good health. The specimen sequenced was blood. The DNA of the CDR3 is TGTGCCAGCAGCCAGGATTGGAATGAGCAGTTCTTC. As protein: CASSQDWNEQFF.